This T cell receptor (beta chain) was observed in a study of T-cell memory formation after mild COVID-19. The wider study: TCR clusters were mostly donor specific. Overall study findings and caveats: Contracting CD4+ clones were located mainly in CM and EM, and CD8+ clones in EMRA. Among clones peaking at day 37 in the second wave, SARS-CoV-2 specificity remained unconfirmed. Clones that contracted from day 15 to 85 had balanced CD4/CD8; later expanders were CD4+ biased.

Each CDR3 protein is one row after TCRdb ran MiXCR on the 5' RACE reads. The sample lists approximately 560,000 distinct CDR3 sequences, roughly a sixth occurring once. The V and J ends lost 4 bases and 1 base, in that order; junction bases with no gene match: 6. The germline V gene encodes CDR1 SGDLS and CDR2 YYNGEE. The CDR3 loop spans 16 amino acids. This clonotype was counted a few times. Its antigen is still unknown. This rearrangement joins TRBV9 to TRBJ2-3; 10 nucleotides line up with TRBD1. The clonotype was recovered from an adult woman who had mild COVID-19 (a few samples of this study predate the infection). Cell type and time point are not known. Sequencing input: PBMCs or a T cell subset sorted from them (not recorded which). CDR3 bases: TGTGCCAGCAGCCTCGGGACAGGGGAAGGCACAGATACGCAGTATTTT. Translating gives CASSLGTGEGTDTQYF. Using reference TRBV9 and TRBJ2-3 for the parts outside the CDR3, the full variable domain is DSGVTQTPKHLITATGQRVTLRCSPRSGDLSVYWYQQSLDQGLQFLIQYYNGEERAKGNILERFSAQQFPDLHSELNLSSLELGDSALYFCASSLGTGEGTDTQYFGPGTRLTVL.